This TCR beta chain was obtained from a study of PD-1 blockade in mismatch repair-deficient tumors (dated by TCRdb to 2015 to 2018). A note on the overall study: The trial enrolled about 90 consecutive patients with roughly twelve mismatch repair-deficient cancer types between 2013 and 2016, all previously treated and progressing. Tumor-associated T cell clones were tracked in the peripheral blood of patients responding to PD-1 blockade by deep sequencing of TCR CDR3 regions. The research as a whole found: Clones residing in the tumor, which were often undetectable in blood before treatment, expanded quickly after pembrolizumab and then contracted, generally before radiologic responses.

V loses 4 bases, J loses 10 bases, and the germline ends lie 21 bases apart. From its cysteine to its phenylalanine, the CDR3 spans 15 amino acids. Only the CDR3 DNA stays, 45 bases, in frame from base 1. The germline V gene yields SGHRS for CDR1 and YFSETQ for CDR2. Libraries were made using the immunoSEQ multiplex PCR assay. Entries here come from immuneACCESS through TCRdb and include only in-frame sequences with V and J called. Some clones fail to appear in such tables; in the studies checked, an unresolved V gene covers under half of the shortfall, and the cause of the remainder is unknown. For this sample there are roughly 16,000 clones; around 82% appear just once. Of the sample, around 3.7% is held by the ten largest clones. Mismatch repair deficiency in every enrolled patient was established by polymerase chain reaction or immunohistochemistry. TCR sequencing was performed for a few patients who responded to pembrolizumab therapy. The phase II trial prospectively tested pembrolizumab PD-1 blockade in advanced mismatch repair-deficient cancers regardless of tissue of origin. Serial peripheral blood T cell samples were collected before and at multiple times after starting PD-1 blockade. Blood sampling times were reported as weeks after the first pembrolizumab dose.

On this clone: What this receptor recognizes is not known. Per-base quality was not reported, and no clone a single base away is much larger than it.

The rearranged segments are TRBV5-1 and TRBJ2-1, with a tentative D gene TRBD2 over 6 matching bases. Sequences were derived from PBMCs, sampled 4 weeks after starting pembrolizumab. This clonotype was sampled from an adult with mismatch repair-deficient cancer. The CDR3 in this case is CASSDRKPGVAEQFF. The DNA is TGCGCCAGCAGCGACCGGAAGCCGGGGGTCGCGGAGCAGTTCTTC.